These T cell receptor beta chains were read from a single sample in a study of CD8 T cells in Susac syndrome. TCRdb re-called the immunoSEQ multiplex PCR reads through MiXCR, storing one row per CDR3 protein. The sample has about 250,000 distinct CDR3 sequences; about 93% are singletons. The sample was CD4+ T cells from PBMCs. These receptors were collected from a human donor with multiple sclerosis. Both conserved end residues are part of each CDR3. Each record gives: J gene, V gene, CDR3 protein.

>TRBJ1-4|TRBV30
CAWSTNGRPGEKLFF
>TRBJ2-2|TRBV11-2
CASSSTGDNTGELFF
>TRBJ2-1|TRBV9
CASSVVASGRGEQFF
>TRBJ2-1|TRBV9
CASSAPTSGGRRGEQFF
>TRBJ1-6|TRBV3-1
CASSQGAEKNSPLHF
>TRBJ2-5|TRBV24-1
CATSDSTGTVQETQYF
>TRBJ2-4|TRBV7-2
CASSPRARQNIQYF
>TRBJ2-2|TRBV9
CASSKRLAGGANTGELFF
>TRBJ2-7|TRBV7-8
CASSSRVGDYEQYF
>TRBJ2-3|TRBV27
CASSFVVAGGPGTQYF
>TRBJ2-2|TRBV12-5
CASGEASGSTANTGELFF
>TRBJ2-7|TRBV4-1
CASSQVGTKSYEQYF
>TRBJ2-3|TRBV19
CASSMGASTDTQYF
>TRBJ2-3|TRBV10-1
CASSESQGRDTQYF
>TRBJ1-1|TRBV30
CAWVGLRGNTEAFF
>TRBJ2-2|TRBV19
CATSRDLYTGELFF
>TRBJ1-3|TRBV7-2
CASSLATGRTGNTIYF
>TRBJ2-1|TRBV2
CASSPPGLADHNEQFF
>TRBJ1-3|TRBV30
CAWSGDLSGNTIYF
>TRBJ2-5|TRBV5-4
CASSLAGQEQLTQYF
>TRBJ2-1|TRBV20-1
CSARGDNEQFF
>TRBJ2-3|TRBV10-3
CAISESPGTSGSTDTQYF
>TRBJ1-6|TRBV9
CASSVEPLNSPLHF
>TRBJ1-5|TRBV4-2
CASSQDIGGVGPQHF
>TRBJ1-2|TRBV12-3/TRBV12-4
CASSLTMQGADGYTF
>TRBJ2-4|TRBV15
CATSRVRGGPDIQYF
>TRBJ2-4|TRBV28
CASGLAAKNIQYF
>TRBJ1-5|TRBV29-1
CSVALGTGNQPQHF
>TRBJ2-7|TRBV20-1
CSARSAGGPDEQYF
>TRBJ1-5|TRBV28
CASSSLSIAGNQPQHF
>TRBJ1-5|TRBV12-3/TRBV12-4
CASSNRPYQPQHF
>TRBJ2-2|TRBV2
CASSEAGRGELFF
>TRBJ2-5|TRBV20-1
CSARDRGSGKAKETQYF
>TRBJ1-1|TRBV15
CATSRDVNTEAFF
>TRBJ1-2|TRBV27
CASSSGGQTFYTF
>TRBJ1-3|TRBV6-6
CASSPDGQMGNTIYF
>TRBJ2-1|TRBV7-2
CASSLAGGHNEQFF
>TRBJ2-2|TRBV6-2/TRBV6-3
CASSPTPNTGELFF